Following are 9 T cell receptor beta chains from one sample sequenced in a study of CXCR3-negative and CXCR3-positive naive CD8 T cells. Study-wide findings and caveats: Hydrophobicity was higher for TRB CDR3s found in CXCR3-positive naive cells than in CXCR3-negative naive cells.

The TRB cDNA libraries were prepared by 5' RACE with UMI labels. Following a re-call of the 5' RACE reads, TCRdb has one entry per CDR3 protein and lacks DNA. The table lists some 50,000 distinct CDR3 sequences. The antigens of these receptors remain unknown. The specimen was naive CXCR3+ CD8+ T cells from blood. Specified subset: CD45RO-CCR7+CD27+CD95- naive CD8+ T cells expressing CXCR3 (TNR3+). The source of these receptors is a human donor in good health. Some clones in this sample may be carry-over from other donors' samples.

The chain carries TRBV7-6 and TRBJ1-1; the TRBD1 assignment by TCRdb is unverifiable without DNA. This CDR3 is built from 16 residues. Germline V gene data show CDR1 as SGHVS and CDR2 as FNYEAQ. The CDR3 region is CASSSSRYRGDTEAFF.

V and J are TRBV5-6 and TRBJ2-7; no DNA is available, so the TRBD2 call from TCRdb remains unchecked. Germline V lookup: CDR1 SGHDT, CDR2 YYEEEE. This CDR3 has 14 residues. The CDR3 sequence is CASSLRGLHYEQYF. Based on the CDR3 plus reference TRBV5-6 and TRBJ2-7, the full variable domain is DAGVTQSPTHLIKTRGQQVTLRCSPKSGHDTVSWYQQALGQGPQFIFQYYEEEERQRGNFPDRFSGHQFPNYSSELNVNALLLGDSALYLCASSLRGLHYEQYFGPGTRLTVT.

The chain recombines TRBV29-1 with TRBJ2-7; TCRdb reports TRBD2, a call that lacks DNA to check it against. The CDR3 is 16 amino acids. Germline V CDR1 and CDR2: SQVTM, ANQGSEA. The CDR3 is CSVELAGRSGGYEQYF.

V is TRBV20-1 and J is TRBJ1-2; TCRdb calls TRBD1, which cannot be checked without DNA. Germline V gene data show CDR1 as DFQATT and CDR2 as SNEGSKA (reference sequence). This CDR3 region has 17 residues. The CDR3 spells CSARDPPTGRANYGYTF.

The J gene is TRBJ1-5, the V gene TRBV10-2; the D gene TCRdb calls, TRBD1, cannot be checked with no DNA. CDR1 is WSHSY, CDR2 SAAADI, per germline. CDR3 size: 17 residues. CDR3 sequence: CASRTGTGDLSNQPQHF.

This clonotype registers medium-sized by frequency. The chain recombines TRBV28 with TRBJ2-2; the D call of TRBD2 rests on TCRdb alone, since no DNA is present to check it. CDR3 length: 14 residues. Germline loops: CDR1 MDHEN, CDR2 SYDVKM. The CDR3 sequence: CASSYTSASGELFF.

The V gene is TRBV2, the J gene TRBJ2-5; checking the TCRdb D call of TRBD1 is not possible without DNA. From germline, CDR1 is SNHLY and CDR2 FYNNEI. The CDR3 spans 14 residues. The CDR3 here is CASSEGQGSETQYF.

This sequence joins TRBV12-3 or TRBV12-4 and TRBJ1-1. The length of the CDR3 is 15 residues. CDR3 sequence: CASSLVGTADTEAFF.

The chain couples TRBV29-1 to TRBJ1-2; the TCRdb D gene call, TRBD1, has no DNA to confirm it. The length of the CDR3 is 18 residues. Germline-derived CDR1 and CDR2 are SQVTM and ANQGSEA. CDR3 loop: CSVGSWEGYGAEAYGYTF.